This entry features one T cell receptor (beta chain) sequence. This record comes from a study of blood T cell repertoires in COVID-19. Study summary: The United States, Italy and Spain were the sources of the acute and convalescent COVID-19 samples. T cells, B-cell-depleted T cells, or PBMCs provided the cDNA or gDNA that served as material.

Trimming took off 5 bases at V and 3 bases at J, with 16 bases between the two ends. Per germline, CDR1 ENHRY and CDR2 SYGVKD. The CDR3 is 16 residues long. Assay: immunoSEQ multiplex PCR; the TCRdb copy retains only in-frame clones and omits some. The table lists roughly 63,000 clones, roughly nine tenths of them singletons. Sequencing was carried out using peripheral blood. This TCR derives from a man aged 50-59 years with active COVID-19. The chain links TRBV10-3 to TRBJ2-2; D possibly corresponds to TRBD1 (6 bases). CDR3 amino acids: CAISNYRVLDTGELFF. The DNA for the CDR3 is TGTGCCATCAGTAACTACAGGGTGCTGGACACCGGGGAGCTGTTTTTT.